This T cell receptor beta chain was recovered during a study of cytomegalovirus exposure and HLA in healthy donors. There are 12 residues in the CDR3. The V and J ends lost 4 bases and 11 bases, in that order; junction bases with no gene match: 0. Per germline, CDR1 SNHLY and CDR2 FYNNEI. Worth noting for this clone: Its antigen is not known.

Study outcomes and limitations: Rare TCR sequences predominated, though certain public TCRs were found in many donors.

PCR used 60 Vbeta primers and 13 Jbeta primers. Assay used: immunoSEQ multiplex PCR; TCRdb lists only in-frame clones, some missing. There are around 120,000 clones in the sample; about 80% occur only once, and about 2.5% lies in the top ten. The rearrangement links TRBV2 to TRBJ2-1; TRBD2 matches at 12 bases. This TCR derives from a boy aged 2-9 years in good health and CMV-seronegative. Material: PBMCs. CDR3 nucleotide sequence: TGTGCCAGCAGTGGGACTAGCGGGAAGCAGTTCTTC. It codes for CASSGTSGKQFF.